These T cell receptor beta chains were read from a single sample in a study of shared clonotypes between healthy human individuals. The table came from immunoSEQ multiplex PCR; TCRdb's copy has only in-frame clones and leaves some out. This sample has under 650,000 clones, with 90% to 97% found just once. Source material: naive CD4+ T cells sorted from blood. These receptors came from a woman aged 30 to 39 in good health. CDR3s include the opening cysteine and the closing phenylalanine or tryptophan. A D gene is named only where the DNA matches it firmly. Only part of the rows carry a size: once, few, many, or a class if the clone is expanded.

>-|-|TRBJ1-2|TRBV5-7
CARNRGDNYGYTF
TGTGCCAGGAACCGGGGAGACAACTATGGCTACACCTTC
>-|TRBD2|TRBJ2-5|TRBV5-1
CASSRGLAGDGGETQYF
TGCGCCAGCAGCCGGGGACTAGCGGGAGACGGTGGGGAGACCCAGTACTTC
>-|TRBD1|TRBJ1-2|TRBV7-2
CASSLSGQGDYGYTF
TGTGCCAGCAGCTTAAGTGGGCAGGGGGACTATGGCTACACCTTC
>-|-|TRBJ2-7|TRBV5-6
CASSPGGDRISYEQYF
TGTGCCAGCAGCCCTGGCGGGGACCGCATCTCCTACGAGCAGTACTTC
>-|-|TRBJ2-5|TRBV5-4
CASSLPGTPGTQYF
TGTGCCAGCAGCTTGCCGGGGACCCCCGGGACCCAGTACTTC
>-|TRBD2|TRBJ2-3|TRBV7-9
CASARDYTDTQYF
TGTGCCAGCGCTCGGGACTACACAGATACGCAGTATTTT
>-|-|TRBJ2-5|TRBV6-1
CASGTGEQETQYF
TGTGCCAGCGGAACGGGAGAGCAAGAGACCCAGTACTTC
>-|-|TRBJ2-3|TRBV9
CASSPLGAPGTDTQYF
TGTGCCAGCAGCCCTCTCGGGGCACCGGGCACAGATACGCAGTATTTT
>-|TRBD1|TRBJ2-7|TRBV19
CASSNGDSTYEQYF
TGTGCCAGTAGTAATGGGGACAGCACCTACGAGCAGTACTTC
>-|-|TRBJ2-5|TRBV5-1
CASNYGTLRGETQYF
TGCGCCAGCAATTATGGTACCCTCCGGGGAGAGACCCAGTACTTC
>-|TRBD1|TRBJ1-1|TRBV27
CASRTGELNTEAFF
TGTGCCAGCAGAACAGGGGAGCTGAACACTGAAGCTTTCTTT
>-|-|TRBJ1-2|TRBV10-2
CASSDLSRIYGYTF
TGCGCCAGCAGTGACCTGTCCCGGATCTATGGCTACACCTTC
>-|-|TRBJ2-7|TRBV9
CASSVDDGDREQYF
TGTGCCAGCAGCGTAGACGACGGGGACCGCGAGCAGTACTTC
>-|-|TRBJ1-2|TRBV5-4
CASRYMAQSNYGYTF
TGTGCCAGCAGGTATATGGCACAGTCTAACTATGGCTACACCTTC
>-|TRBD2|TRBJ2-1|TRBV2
CASRPGLADYNEQFF
TGTGCCAGCAGACCGGGACTAGCGGATTACAATGAGCAGTTCTTC
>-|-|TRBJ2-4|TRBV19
CASSIGQVRVIQYF
TGTGCCAGTAGTATCGGGCAAGTCAGAGTTATTCAGTACTTC
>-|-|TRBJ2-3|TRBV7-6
CASSLRPAGVGGTDTQYF
TGTGCCAGCAGCTTACGGCCGGCAGGGGTGGGAGGAACAGATACGCAGTATTTT
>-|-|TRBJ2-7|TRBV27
CASSRGTPLSYEQYF
TGTGCCAGCAGTAGAGGGACCCCTCTCTCCTACGAGCAGTACTTC
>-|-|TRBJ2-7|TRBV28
CASKGYEQYF
TGTGCCAGCAAGGGGTACGAGCAGTACTTC
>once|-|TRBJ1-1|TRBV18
CASSPEGTNTEAFF
TGTGCCAGCTCACCAGAGGGGACGAACACTGAAGCTTTCTTT